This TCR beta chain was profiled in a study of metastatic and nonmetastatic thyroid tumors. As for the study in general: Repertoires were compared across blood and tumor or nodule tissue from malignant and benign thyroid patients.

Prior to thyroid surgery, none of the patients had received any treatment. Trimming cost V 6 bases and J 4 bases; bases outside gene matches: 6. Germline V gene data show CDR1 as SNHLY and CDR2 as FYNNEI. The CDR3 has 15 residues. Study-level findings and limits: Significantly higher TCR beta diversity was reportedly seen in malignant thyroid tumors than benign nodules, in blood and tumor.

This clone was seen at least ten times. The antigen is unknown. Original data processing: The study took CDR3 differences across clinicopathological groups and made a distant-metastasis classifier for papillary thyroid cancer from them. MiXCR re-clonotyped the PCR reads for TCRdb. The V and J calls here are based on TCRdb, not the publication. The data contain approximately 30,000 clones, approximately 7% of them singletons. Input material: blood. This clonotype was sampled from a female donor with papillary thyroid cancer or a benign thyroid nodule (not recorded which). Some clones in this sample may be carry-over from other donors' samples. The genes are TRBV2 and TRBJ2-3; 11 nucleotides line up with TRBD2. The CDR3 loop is CASRFGTSGSDTQYF. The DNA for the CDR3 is TGTGCCAGCAGATTCGGGACTAGCGGCTCAGATACGCAGTATTTT.